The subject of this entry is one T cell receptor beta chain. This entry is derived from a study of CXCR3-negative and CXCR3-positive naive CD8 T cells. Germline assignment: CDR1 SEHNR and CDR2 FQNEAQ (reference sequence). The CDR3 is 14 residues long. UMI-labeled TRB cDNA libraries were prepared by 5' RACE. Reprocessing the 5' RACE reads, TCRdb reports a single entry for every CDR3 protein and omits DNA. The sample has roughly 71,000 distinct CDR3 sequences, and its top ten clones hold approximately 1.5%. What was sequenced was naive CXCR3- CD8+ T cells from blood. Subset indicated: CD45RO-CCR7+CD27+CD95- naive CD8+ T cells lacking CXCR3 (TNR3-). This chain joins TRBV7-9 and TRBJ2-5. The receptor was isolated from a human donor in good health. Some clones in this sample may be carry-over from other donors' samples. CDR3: CASSLFFDGETQYF.